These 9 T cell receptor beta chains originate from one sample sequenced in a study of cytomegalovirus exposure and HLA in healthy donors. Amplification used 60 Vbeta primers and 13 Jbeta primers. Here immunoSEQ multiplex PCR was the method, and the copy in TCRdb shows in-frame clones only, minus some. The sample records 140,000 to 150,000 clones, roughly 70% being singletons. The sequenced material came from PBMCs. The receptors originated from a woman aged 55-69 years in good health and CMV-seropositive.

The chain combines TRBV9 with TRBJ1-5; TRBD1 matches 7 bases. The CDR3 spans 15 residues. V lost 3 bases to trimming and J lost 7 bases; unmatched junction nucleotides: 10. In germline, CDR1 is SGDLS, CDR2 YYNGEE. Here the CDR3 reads CASSGTGDVGQPQHF. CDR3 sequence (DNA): TGTGCCAGCAGCGGTACAGGGGATGTGGGGCAGCCCCAGCATTTT.

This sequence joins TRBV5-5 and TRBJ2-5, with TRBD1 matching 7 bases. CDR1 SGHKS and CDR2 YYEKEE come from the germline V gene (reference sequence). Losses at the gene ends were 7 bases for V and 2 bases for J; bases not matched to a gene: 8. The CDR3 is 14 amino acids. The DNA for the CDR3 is TGTGCCAGCTCCCCAGGGGGATCTCAAGAGACCCAGTACTTC. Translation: CASSPGGSQETQYF.

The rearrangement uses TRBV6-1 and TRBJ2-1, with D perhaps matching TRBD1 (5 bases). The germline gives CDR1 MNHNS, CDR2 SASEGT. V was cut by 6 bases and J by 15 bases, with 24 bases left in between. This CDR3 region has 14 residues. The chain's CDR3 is CASSLQAPYEKAFF. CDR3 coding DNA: TGTGCCAGCAGCCTACAGGCCCCCTATGAGAAGGCGTTCTTC.

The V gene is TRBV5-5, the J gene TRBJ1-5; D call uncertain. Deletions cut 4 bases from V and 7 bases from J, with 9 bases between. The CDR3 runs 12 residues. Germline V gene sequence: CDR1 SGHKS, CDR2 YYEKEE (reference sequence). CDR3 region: CASSNIHQPQHF. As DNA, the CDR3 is TGTGCCAGCAGCAACATTCACCAGCCCCAGCATTTT.

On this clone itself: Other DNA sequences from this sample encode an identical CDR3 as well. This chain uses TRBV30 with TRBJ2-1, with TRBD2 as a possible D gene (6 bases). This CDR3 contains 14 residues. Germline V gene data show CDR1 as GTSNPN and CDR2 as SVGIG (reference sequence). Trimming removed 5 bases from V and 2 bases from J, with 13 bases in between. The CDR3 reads CAWGGTQTYNEQFF. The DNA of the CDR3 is TGTGCCTGGGGTGGGACTCAAACCTACAATGAGCAGTTCTTC.

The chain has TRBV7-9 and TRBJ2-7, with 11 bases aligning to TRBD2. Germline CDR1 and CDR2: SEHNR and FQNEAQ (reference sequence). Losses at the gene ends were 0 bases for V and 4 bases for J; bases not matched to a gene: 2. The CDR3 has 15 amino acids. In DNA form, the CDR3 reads TGTGCCAGCAGCTTAGCGGCTAGCGGGAGGTACGAGCAGTACTTC. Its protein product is CASSLAASGRYEQYF. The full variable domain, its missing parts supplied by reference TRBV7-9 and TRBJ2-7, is DTGVSQNPRHKITKRGQNVTFRCDPISEHNRLYWYRQTLGQGPEFLTYFQNEAQLEKSRLLSDRFSAERPKGSFSTLEIQRTEQGDSAMYLCASSLAASGRYEQYFGPGTRLTVT.

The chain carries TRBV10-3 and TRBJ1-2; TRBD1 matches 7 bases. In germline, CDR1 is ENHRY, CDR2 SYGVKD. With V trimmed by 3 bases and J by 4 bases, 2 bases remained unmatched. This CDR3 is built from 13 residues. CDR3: CAISDGTAYGYTF. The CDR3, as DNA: TGTGCCATCAGTGACGGGACAGCCTATGGCTACACCTTC.

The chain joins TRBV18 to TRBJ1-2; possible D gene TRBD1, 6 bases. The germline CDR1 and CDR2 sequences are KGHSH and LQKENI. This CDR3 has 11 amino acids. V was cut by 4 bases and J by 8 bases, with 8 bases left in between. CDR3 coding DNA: TGTGCCAGCTCACTAACAGGGGGCTACACCTTC. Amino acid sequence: CASSLTGGYTF.

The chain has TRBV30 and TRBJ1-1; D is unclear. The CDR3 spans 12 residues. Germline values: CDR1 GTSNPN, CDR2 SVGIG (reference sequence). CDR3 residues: CAHEHLNTEAFF. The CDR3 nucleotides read TGTGCTCACGAACACCTGAACACTGAAGCTTTCTTT.